This TCR beta chain was recovered during a study of T cell repertoires in cytomegalovirus infection. Whole-study results and caveats: Dominating the ex vivo response were HLA-C-restricted CMV-specific TCR beta clonotypes.

CDR1 is LNHDA and CDR2 is SQIVND in the germline V gene (reference sequence). V was shortened by 6 bases and J by 0 bases, with 14 bases between the two germline ends. The CDR3 length is 15 residues. TCRdb reprocessed the reads with MiXCR, giving one entry per CDR3 protein. Of some 270,000 distinct CDR3 sequences listed, about 15% are singletons. In this sample, this clonotype turned up many times. Its target is not known. The receptor was derived from a human donor in good health (CMV status not recorded). Some clones in this sample may be carry-over from other donors' samples. Sequences were obtained from CD8+ T cells from PBMCs. J is TRBJ2-5 and V is TRBV19, with D perhaps TRBD1 (6 bases). The CDR3 region is CASRDDRTDQETQYF. The CDR3 DNA sequence: TGTGCCAGTAGGGACGACAGGACCGACCAAGAGACCCAGTACTTC.